The 23 T cell receptor beta chains below come from one sample, sequenced in a study of OX40 agonist ivuxolimab in advanced cancers. Sequenced by immunoSEQ multiplex PCR; TCRdb stores in-frame clones only, minus some. The table lists fewer than 90,000 clones, 85% of them singletons. The material was CD4+ or CD8+ T cells sorted from blood, obtained in a trial of the OX40 agonist ivuxolimab. All receptors derive from an adult with an advanced solid tumor such as melanoma, head and neck, liver or kidney cancer.

This clone was detected only once. This sequence joins TRBV2 and TRBJ2-1, with 7 bases aligning to TRBD2. Germline lookup yields CDR1 SNHLY and CDR2 FYNNEI. The CDR3 totals 13 residues. J gave up 7 bases and V 8 bases, and 8 bases lay outside the gene matches. This CDR3 reads CASWTSLGNEQFF. The CDR3 DNA is TGTGCCAGCTGGACTAGTTTAGGGAATGAGCAGTTCTTC. Full variable domain (missing parts from reference TRBV2 and TRBJ2-1): EPEVTQTPSHQVTQMGQEVILRCVPISNHLYFYWYRQILGQKVEFLVSFYNNEISEKSEIFDDQFSVERPDGSNFTLKIRSTKLEDSAMYFCASWTSLGNEQFFGPGTRLTVL.

This clone was seen only a few times. The V call is TRBV10-3, the J call TRBJ2-7; D is unclear. V was pared by 3 bases and J by 6 bases, with 6 bases between. The CDR3 covers 11 residues. Germline lookup yields CDR1 ENHRY and CDR2 SYGVKD. This CDR3 reads CAISDGGEQYF. Written as DNA, the CDR3 is TGTGCCATCAGTGATGGCGGCGAGCAGTACTTC.

The chain has TRBV5-1 and TRBJ1-1; the match to TRBD1 covers 8 bases. CDR1 is SGHRS, CDR2 YFSETQ, per germline. The CDR3 sequence is 15 residues long. Germline trimming cut 3 bases from V and 1 base from J; bases unmatched to any gene: 5. The CDR3 region has the DNA TGCGCCAGCAGCTCATCCGGGACAGGGAACACTGAAGCTTTCTTT. It is translated as CASSSSGTGNTEAFF.

The CDR3 sequence is CASSLLVGRGGNTIYF. In DNA form, the CDR3 reads TGTGCCAGCAGCTTATTGGTTGGCAGGGGTGGAAACACCATATATTTT. The V and J genes are TRBV7-9 and TRBJ1-3; D perhaps matches TRBD1 (6 bases). The V gene's germline CDR1 is SEHNR and CDR2 FQNEAQ (reference sequence). V lost 2 bases, J lost 3 bases, and 14 bases lay in between. CDR3 size: 16 residues. Looking up the rest from reference TRBV7-9 and TRBJ1-3 gives the full variable domain: DTGVSQNPRHKITKRGQNVTFRCDPISEHNRLYWYRQTLGQGPEFLTYFQNEAQLEKSRLLSDRFSAERPKGSFSTLEIQRTEQGDSAMYLCASSLLVGRGGNTIYFGEGSWLTVV.

The chain is built from TRBV6-4 and TRBJ2-3; 8 bases line up with TRBD1. Germline lookup yields CDR1 MRHNA and CDR2 SNTAGT. After removal of 5 bases from V and 6 bases from J, the junction contained 10 bases not matched to a gene. This CDR3 region has 15 residues. CDR3: CASSWTGSGHDTQYF. CDR3 sequence (DNA): TGTGCCAGCAGTTGGACAGGGAGCGGCCACGATACGCAGTATTTT.

The chain uses TRBV7-2 and TRBJ2-3, with D tentatively TRBD2 (6 bases). Germline V lookup: CDR1 SGHTA, CDR2 FQGNSA. CDR3 length equals 14 residues. Trimming cost V 8 bases and J 0 bases, with 12 bases left between them. The CDR3 reads CASRGLRSTDTQYF. DNA of the CDR3: TGTGCCAGCCGCGGACTAAGGAGCACAGATACGCAGTATTTT.

The genes are TRBV7-2 and TRBJ2-2, with D unresolved. V was clipped by 1 base and J by 2 bases, with 5 bases between them. Germline values: CDR1 SGHTA, CDR2 FQGNSA. The CDR3 loop spans 14 amino acids. The CDR3 nucleotides are TGTGCCAGCAGCTTAGTAGTAAACACCGGGGAGCTGTTTTTT. Its protein is CASSLVVNTGELFF.

The J gene is TRBJ1-2, the V gene TRBV19, with a possible D match to TRBD1 (5 bases). The V end was cut by 3 bases, the J end by 4 bases, with 15 bases between. Germline V lookup: CDR1 LNHDA, CDR2 SQIVND (reference sequence). The CDR3 is 15 amino acids. The CDR3 DNA reads TGTGCCAGTAGTATGAGTGGGTGGGGCAGCTATGGCTACACCTTC. As protein: CASSMSGWGSYGYTF.

The gene calls are TRBV5-1 and TRBJ2-1; D perhaps matches TRBD2 (5 bases). Germline V gives CDR1 SGHRS, CDR2 YFSETQ. V shed 0 bases and J shed 5 bases, with 12 bases lying between them. This CDR3 has 15 amino acids. The CDR3 coding sequence is TGCGCCAGCAGCTTGGGCGGGCGGCCCGACAATGAGCAGTTCTTC. Translated, it gives CASSLGGRPDNEQFF.

The chain carries TRBV2 and TRBJ2-5, with D possibly being TRBD1 (6 bases). Germline CDR1 SNHLY, CDR2 FYNNEI. The V gene lost 7 bases and the J gene lost 7 bases, with 19 bases spanning the gap. CDR3 length: 14 amino acids. The CDR3 loop is CASTPSTGLRTQYF. In nucleotides, the CDR3 is TGTGCCAGCACTCCCTCGACAGGTCTCCGGACCCAGTACTTC.

The chain carries TRBV30 and TRBJ1-4; D is unclear. V lost 1 base, J lost 5 bases, and 5 bases lay in between. Germline CDR1 reads GTSNPN; CDR2 reads SVGIG (reference sequence). The CDR3 covers 12 residues. The CDR3 reads CAWSGLNEKLFF. The CDR3 region has the DNA TGTGCCTGGAGTGGTCTCAATGAAAAACTGTTTTTT.

The chain links TRBV4-1 to TRBJ1-6, with D possibly being TRBD1 (5 bases). V lost 4 bases and J 14 bases, leaving 15 bases between the germline ends. Germline CDR1 and CDR2: MGHRA and YSYEKL. The CDR3 is 13 residues long. The CDR3 sequence: CASSLGPHEALHF. Written as DNA, the CDR3 is TGCGCCAGCAGCCTGGGGCCTCACGAAGCCCTCCACTTT.

This clone was picked up one time. V gene TRBV5-5 combines with J gene TRBJ2-2; D is uncertain. V dropped 2 bases and J dropped 6 bases, with 2 bases sitting between them. CDR1 and CDR2 from the germline V gene are SGHKS and YYEKEE (reference sequence). This CDR3 is 11 amino acids long. Here the CDR3 DNA reads TGTGCCAGCAGCTTCGCCGGGGAGCTGTTTTTT. Residues: CASSFAGELFF.

This chain uses TRBV11-2 with TRBJ2-4; D call uncertain. V shed 1 base and J shed 12 bases, with 10 bases lying between them. The CDR3 is 12 amino acids. The germline V gene has CDR1 SGHAT and CDR2 FQNNGV. The CDR3 sequence: CASSLVMASQYF. Written as DNA, the CDR3 is TGTGCCAGCAGCTTAGTCATGGCCAGTCAGTACTTC.

V is TRBV7-3 and J is TRBJ2-5; D is ambiguous. V lost 1 base and J lost 5, with 8 bases in between. The CDR3 totals 13 residues. Germline V lookup: CDR1 SGHTA, CDR2 FQGTGA. The CDR3 sequence: CASSLKVLETQYF. CDR3 DNA: TGTGCCAGCAGCTTAAAGGTCTTGGAGACCCAGTACTTC.

The CDR3 DNA sequence: TGTGCCAGCTCACCACCCTCTAAAACCCCACCAGATACGCAGTATTTT. This codes for CASSPPSKTPPDTQYF. The J gene is TRBJ2-3, the V gene TRBV18; no reliable D call. CDR1 KGHSH and CDR2 LQKENI come from the germline V gene. This CDR3 spans 16 amino acids. Trimming stripped 0 bases from V and 4 bases from J, with 14 bases between.

This clone was seen just once. The chain uses TRBV28 and TRBJ2-4, with D perhaps matching TRBD1 (6 bases). The CDR3 is made up of 15 amino acids. Germline values: CDR1 MDHEN, CDR2 SYDVKM. The germline V and J ends were trimmed by 7 bases and 0 bases, with 13 bases remaining between them. The CDR3: CASTDQGLAKNIQYF. The DNA of the CDR3 is TGTGCCAGCACCGATCAGGGGTTAGCCAAAAACATTCAGTACTTC.

The genes are TRBV7-9 and TRBJ2-1; D gene uncertain. Germline values: CDR1 SEHNR, CDR2 FQNEAQ (reference sequence). The CDR3 loop spans 12 amino acids. The V gene lost 5 bases and the J gene lost 5 bases, with 7 bases spanning the gap. The CDR3 here is CASSPHDNEQFF. CDR3 nucleotide sequence: TGTGCCAGCAGCCCCCACGACAATGAGCAGTTCTTC.

The chain employs TRBV7-2 and TRBJ2-1; D gene uncertain. The CDR3 is 12 amino acids. Germline assignment: CDR1 SGHTA and CDR2 FQGNSA. Deletions cut 5 bases from V and 6 bases from J, with 8 bases between. Here the CDR3 reads CASSPRSNEQFF. CDR3 coding DNA: TGTGCCAGCAGCCCCAGAAGCAATGAGCAGTTCTTC.

V and J are TRBV29-1 and TRBJ1-3; possibly TRBD1 for D (5 bases). The CDR3 consists of 14 residues. The V gene lost 5 bases and the J gene lost 2 bases, with 13 bases spanning the gap. Germline-derived CDR1 and CDR2 are SQVTM and ANQGSEA. CDR3 bases: TGCAGCGTTCTCCTTAGGACACCTGGAAACACCATATATTTT. Amino acid sequence: CSVLLRTPGNTIYF.

This chain uses TRBV5-1 with TRBJ2-7; possible D gene TRBD2, 7 bases. CDR3 length: 15 residues. Trimming shortened V by 1 base and J by 2 bases, and 13 bases separated the two germline ends. CDR1 and CDR2 (germline): SGHRS, YFSETQ. The CDR3 nucleotides read TGCGCCAGCAGCTTGCGCGCGGGGGCCGCCTACGAGCAGTACTTC. Residues: CASSLRAGAAYEQYF. The whole variable domain, filled in from reference TRBV5-1 and TRBJ2-7, reads KAGVTQTPRYLIKTRGQQVTLSCSPISGHRSVSWYQQTPGQGLQFLFEYFSETQRNKGNFPGRFSGRQFSNSRSEMNVSTLELGDSALYLCASSLRAGAAYEQYFGPGTRLTVT.

The chain employs TRBV6-1 and TRBJ2-6, with D possibly being TRBD1 (6 bases). The ends were cut back, 1 base at V and 0 bases at J, with 13 bases in the middle. Germline CDR1 reads MNHNS; CDR2 reads SASEGT. This CDR3 is built from 18 residues. The CDR3 region has the DNA TGTGCCAGCAGTGAAGGCCTGCAGGGGACCTCTGGGGCCAACGTCCTGACTTTC. Protein sequence: CASSEGLQGTSGANVLTF.

V and J are TRBV5-6 and TRBJ2-5, with D uncertain. CDR3 length equals 13 residues. The germline gives CDR1 SGHDT, CDR2 YYEEEE. Trimming shortened V by 0 bases and J by 4 bases, and 7 bases separated the two germline ends. The CDR3 coding sequence is TGTGCCAGCAGCTTGGGTTGGAGAGAGACCCAGTACTTC. This translates into CASSLGWRETQYF.